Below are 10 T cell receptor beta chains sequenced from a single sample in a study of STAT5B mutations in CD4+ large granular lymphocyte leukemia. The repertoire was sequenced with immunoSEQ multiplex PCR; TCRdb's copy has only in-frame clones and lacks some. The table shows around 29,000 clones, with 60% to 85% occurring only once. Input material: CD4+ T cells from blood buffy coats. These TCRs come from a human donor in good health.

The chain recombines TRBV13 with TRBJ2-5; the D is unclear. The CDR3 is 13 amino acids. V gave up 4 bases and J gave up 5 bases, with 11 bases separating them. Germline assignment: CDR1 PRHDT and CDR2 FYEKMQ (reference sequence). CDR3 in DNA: TGTGCCAGCAGCTCAGGACCCTGGGAGACCCAGTACTTC. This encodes CASSSGPWETQYF.

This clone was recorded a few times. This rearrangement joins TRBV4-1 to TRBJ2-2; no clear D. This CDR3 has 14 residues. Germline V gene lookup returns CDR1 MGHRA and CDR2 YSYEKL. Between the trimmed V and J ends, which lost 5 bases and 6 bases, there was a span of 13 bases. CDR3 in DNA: TGCGCCAGCAGCGCCTACCGCGAGGCCGGGGAGCTGTTTTTT. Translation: CASSAYREAGELFF.

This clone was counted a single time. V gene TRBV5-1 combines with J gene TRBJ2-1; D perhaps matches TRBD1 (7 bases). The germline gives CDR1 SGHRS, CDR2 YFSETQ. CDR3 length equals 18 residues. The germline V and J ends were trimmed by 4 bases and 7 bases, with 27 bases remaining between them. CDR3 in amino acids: CASSLPATTRQGGNEQFF. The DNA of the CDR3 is TGCGCCAGCAGCCTACCCGCGACCACAAGACAGGGAGGTAATGAGCAGTTCTTC.

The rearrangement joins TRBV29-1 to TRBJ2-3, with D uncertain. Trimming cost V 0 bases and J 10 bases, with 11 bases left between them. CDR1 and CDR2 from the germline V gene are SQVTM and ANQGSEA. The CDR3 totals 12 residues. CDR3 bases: TGCAGCGTTGAAGATTCCCCTCGGGCGCAGTATTTT. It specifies CSVEDSPRAQYF.

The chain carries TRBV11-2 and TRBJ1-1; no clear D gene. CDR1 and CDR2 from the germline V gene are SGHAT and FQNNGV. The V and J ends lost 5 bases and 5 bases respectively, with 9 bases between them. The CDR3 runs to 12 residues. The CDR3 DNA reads TGTGCCAGCAGCCTTACTAGGACTGAAGCTTTCTTT. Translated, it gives CASSLTRTEAFF.

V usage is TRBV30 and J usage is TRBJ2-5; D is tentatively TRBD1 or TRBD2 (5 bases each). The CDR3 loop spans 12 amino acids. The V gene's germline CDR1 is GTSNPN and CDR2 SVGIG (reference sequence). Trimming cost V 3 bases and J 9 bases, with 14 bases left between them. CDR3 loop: CAWRQGPTSQYF. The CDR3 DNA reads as TGTGCCTGGAGGCAGGGACCCACGTCCCAGTACTTC. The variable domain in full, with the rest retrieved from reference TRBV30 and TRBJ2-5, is SQTIHQWPATLVQPVGSPLSLECTVEGTSNPNLYWYRQAAGRGLQLLFYSVGIGQISSEVPQNLSASRPQDRQFILSSKKLLLSDSGFYLCAWRQGPTSQYFGPGTRLLVL.

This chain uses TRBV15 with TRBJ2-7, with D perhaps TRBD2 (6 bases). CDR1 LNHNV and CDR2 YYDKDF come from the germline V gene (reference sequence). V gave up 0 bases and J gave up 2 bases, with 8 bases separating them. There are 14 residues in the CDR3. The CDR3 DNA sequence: TGTGCCACCAGCAGAGACGGGGGAACCTACGAGCAGTACGTC. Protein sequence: CATSRDGGTYEQYV.

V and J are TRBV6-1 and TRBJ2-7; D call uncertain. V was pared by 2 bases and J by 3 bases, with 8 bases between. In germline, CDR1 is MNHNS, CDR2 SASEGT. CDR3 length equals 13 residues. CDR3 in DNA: TGTGCCAGCAGTGAATTTTTCAACTACGAGCAGTACGTC. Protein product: CASSEFFNYEQYV.

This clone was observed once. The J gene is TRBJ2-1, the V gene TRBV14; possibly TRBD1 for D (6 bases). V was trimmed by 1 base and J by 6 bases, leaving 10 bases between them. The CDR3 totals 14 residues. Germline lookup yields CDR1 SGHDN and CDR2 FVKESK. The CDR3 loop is CASSQVYRVNEQFF. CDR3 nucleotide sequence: TGTGCCAGCAGCCAAGTTTACAGGGTCAATGAGCAGTTCTTC.

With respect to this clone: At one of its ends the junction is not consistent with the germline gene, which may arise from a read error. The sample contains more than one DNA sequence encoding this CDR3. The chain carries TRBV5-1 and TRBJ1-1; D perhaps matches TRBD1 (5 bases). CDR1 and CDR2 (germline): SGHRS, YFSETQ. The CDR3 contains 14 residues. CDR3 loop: CASSSAGGNTEAFF. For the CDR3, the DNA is TGCGCCAGCAGCTCGGCCGGGGGGAACACCGAAGCTTTCTTT.